A single sample gave rise to the 10 T cell receptor beta chains below, sequenced in a study of neoadjuvant anti-PD-1 for oral cavity cancer. Only in-frame clones appear in the TCRdb table, and some are missing; sequencing was by immunoSEQ multiplex PCR. The sample yields tens of thousands of clones, under 45% seen once. The time point: after neoadjuvant nivolumab, at surgical resection. The specimen was tumor tissue, collected after nivolumab (anti-PD-1) treatment. These TCRs come from a person between 40 and 85 years old with oral cavity squamous cell carcinoma.

The V call is TRBV6-1, the J call TRBJ1-2; D is unclear. V was pared by 5 bases and J by 4 bases, with 11 bases between. The CDR3 consists of 13 residues. Germline-derived CDR1 and CDR2 are MNHNS and SASEGT. The CDR3 region is CASSPRQGYGYTF. DNA for the CDR3: TGTGCCAGCAGTCCCAGACAAGGCTATGGCTACACCTTC.

This clone was seen repeatedly, ten times or more. Distinct nucleotide sequences in the sample also encode this CDR3. The chain recombines TRBV7-2 with TRBJ2-3, with D perhaps matching TRBD2 (6 bases). Germline values: CDR1 SGHTA, CDR2 FQGNSA. The CDR3 is 13 amino acids. Deletions cut 5 bases from V and 4 bases from J, with 10 bases between. CDR3 sequence (DNA): TGTGCCAGCAGCCTGCCGGGGGCAGATACGCAGTATTTT. Encoded protein: CASSLPGADTQYF.

Concerning this clone itself: In the same sample, other DNA sequences code for this CDR3. This chain joins TRBV7-6 and TRBJ1-5; TRBD1 matches at 9 bases. CDR3 size: 14 residues. The germline V gene has CDR1 SGHVS and CDR2 FNYEAQ. After removal of 3 bases from V and 4 bases from J, the junction contained 1 base not matched to a gene. The CDR3 is CASSLDRGNQPQHF. The CDR3 DNA sequence: TGTGCCAGCAGCTTGGACAGGGGTAATCAGCCCCAGCATTTT.

This clone was picked up a small number of times. The chain combines TRBV14 with TRBJ1-4; D is unclear. Germline CDR1 and CDR2: SGHDN and FVKESK. The CDR3 is made up of 13 amino acids. V dropped 4 bases and J dropped 5 bases, with 8 bases sitting between them. The CDR3 coding sequence is TGTGCCAGCAGCCCCATTGGGAATGAAAAACTGTTTTTT. It is translated as CASSPIGNEKLFF.

V gene TRBV5-1 combines with J gene TRBJ1-1, with TRBD1 identical over 7 bases. The trim removed 4 bases at V and 4 bases at J, leaving 10 bases unmatched. The germline gives CDR1 SGHRS, CDR2 YFSETQ. This CDR3 comprises 15 residues. The CDR3 here is CASSPIQGIITEAFF. The CDR3 DNA reads TGCGCCAGCAGCCCTATACAGGGGATCATCACTGAAGCTTTCTTT.

The rearrangement links TRBV28 to TRBJ1-3; 9 bases are a match to TRBD1. CDR1 MDHEN and CDR2 SYDVKM come from the germline V gene. This CDR3 region has 17 residues. Trimming removed 3 bases from V and 0 bases from J; junction bases left unmatched: 6. CDR3 nucleotide sequence: TGTGCCAGCAGTTTTTCGGGACAGGGTCTCTCTGGAAACACCATATATTTT. This encodes CASSFSGQGLSGNTIYF.

The chain joins TRBV7-8 to TRBJ1-2, with D hard to call. This CDR3 region has 14 residues. CDR1 and CDR2 from the germline V gene are SGHVS and FQNEAQ. V was trimmed by 1 base and J by 4 bases, leaving 10 bases between them. The CDR3 is CASSLGRQTYGYTF. The CDR3 bases are TGTGCCAGCAGCTTAGGAAGACAAACCTATGGCTACACCTTC.

By proportion, this clone is medium-sized (0.01 to 0.1%). This chain joins TRBV27 and TRBJ2-7; D is perhaps TRBD1 (6 bases). Trimming pared 0 bases from V and 1 base from J, leaving 10 bases between. The CDR3 loop spans 15 amino acids. Germline-derived CDR1 and CDR2 are MNHEY and SMNVEV (reference sequence). CDR3 protein: CASSLSWGTSYEQYF. The DNA of the CDR3 is TGTGCCAGCAGTTTATCGTGGGGGACATCCTACGAGCAGTACTTC.

This clone showed up just a few times. V and J are TRBV7-2 and TRBJ2-4; a possible D gene is TRBD1 (5 bases). V was shortened by 5 bases and J by 2 bases, with 19 bases between the two germline ends. This CDR3 contains 17 residues. CDR1 and CDR2 (germline): SGHTA, FQGNSA. The CDR3 DNA reads as TGTGCCAGCAGCCTTGACCAGGGATGGAGTACCAAAAACATTCAGTACTTC. This sequence encodes CASSLDQGWSTKNIQYF.

This rearrangement joins TRBV6-1 to TRBJ2-1; the D gene is possibly TRBD1 (6 bases). Germline CDR1 is MNHNS and CDR2 is SASEGT. This CDR3 is 15 amino acids long. V lost 7 bases and J lost 0, with 13 bases in between. Here the CDR3 reads CASTLDRISYNEQFF. The DNA of the CDR3 is TGTGCCAGCACCTTAGACAGGATCTCCTACAATGAGCAGTTCTTC.